The text below deals with one TCR beta chain. The record originates from a study of cytomegalovirus exposure and HLA in healthy donors. The PCR employed 60 Vbeta primers together with 13 Jbeta primers. Here immunoSEQ multiplex PCR was the method, and the copy in TCRdb shows in-frame clones only, minus some. This sample's table reports some 130,000 clones. This CDR3 comprises 12 residues. V was shortened by 0 bases and J by 10 bases, with 11 bases between the two germline ends. The germline CDR1 and CDR2 sequences are SQVTM and ANQGSEA. The chain has TRBV29-1 and TRBJ2-3; no definite D call. Material for sequencing was PBMCs. The sequence was collected from a middle-aged woman in good health and CMV-seronegative. The CDR3 sequence is CSVEDPALAQYF. CDR3 coding DNA: TGCAGCGTTGAAGATCCCGCCCTAGCGCAGTATTTT.